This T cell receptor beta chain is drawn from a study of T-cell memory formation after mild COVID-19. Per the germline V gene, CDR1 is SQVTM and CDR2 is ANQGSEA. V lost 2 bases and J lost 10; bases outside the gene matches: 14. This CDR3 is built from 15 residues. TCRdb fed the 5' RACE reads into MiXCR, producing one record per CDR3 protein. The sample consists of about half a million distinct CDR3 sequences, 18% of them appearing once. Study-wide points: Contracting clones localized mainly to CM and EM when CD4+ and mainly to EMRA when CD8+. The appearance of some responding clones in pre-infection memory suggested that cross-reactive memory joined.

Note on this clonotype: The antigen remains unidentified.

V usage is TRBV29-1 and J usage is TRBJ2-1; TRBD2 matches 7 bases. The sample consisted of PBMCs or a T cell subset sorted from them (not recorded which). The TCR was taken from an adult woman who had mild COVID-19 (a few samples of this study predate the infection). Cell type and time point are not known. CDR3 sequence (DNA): TGCAGCGTTGAACTCGGTACGGGGGGATCTTGGGAGCAGTTCTTC. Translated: CSVELGTGGSWEQFF.